This T cell receptor (beta chain) stems from a study of blood T cell repertoires in COVID-19. Study-wide context: Acute and convalescent COVID-19 specimens originated in the United States, Italy and Spain. T cells, B-cell-depleted T cells, or PBMCs provided the cDNA or gDNA that served as material.

In the source study's methods: Reference gene primer amplification in the assay estimated nucleated cell counts. Assay used: immunoSEQ multiplex PCR; TCRdb lists only in-frame clones, some missing. V, J and clone size are taken as reported in that table, and D and trimming were inferred from the DNA itself. The repertoire holds about 68,000 clones, 90% to 95% seen once, with 7.3% in the top ten. Those enrolled in Seattle joined during active infection and were followed longitudinally afterward. The CDR3 runs to 16 residues. V was pared by 3 bases and J by 6 bases, with 17 bases between. Looked up from germline, CDR1 is SGHTA and CDR2 is FQGNSA.

Sequenced sample: peripheral blood. The sequence was obtained from a man aged 35 to 55 with COVID-19, enrolled during active disease. The chain joins TRBV7-2 to TRBJ2-2; maybe TRBD1 (5 bases). The CDR3 protein is CASSLNRPGSSGELFF. The CDR3 nucleotides read TGTGCCAGCAGCTTGAACCGCCCAGGGTCTTCCGGGGAGCTGTTTTTT.